This T cell receptor (beta chain) stems from a study of early T cells in non-severe SARS-CoV-2 infection. At the level of the study: Sequencing input comprised bulk RNA from unsorted whole blood; chain pairing was not available.

Regarding the study as a whole: Matching with VDJdb favored anti-spike CD8 responses (missing private and CD4 specificities).

The CDR3 loop spans 13 amino acids. CDR1 and CDR2 (germline): DFQATT, SNEGSKA (reference sequence). V lost 0 bases and J lost 6, with 11 bases in between. Attachment of unique molecular identifiers to individual cDNA molecules was performed. One entry per CDR3 protein results from TCRdb running MiXCR on the 5' RACE reads. Here the sample spans more than 75,000 distinct CDR3 sequences, approximately 13% being singletons. This clonotype was seen a handful of times. Its specificity is not known. This receptor was identified in an adult who was a healthcare worker with PCR-confirmed SARS-CoV-2 infection or an uninfected control (not recorded which). The sample was whole blood. V usage is TRBV20-1 and J usage is TRBJ1-1; no clear D. CDR3 in DNA: TGCAGTGCTAGAGATCAGGTGGTCGCTGAAGCTTTCTTT. Encoded protein: CSARDQVVAEAFF.